The present T cell receptor (beta chain) was sequenced within a study of cytomegalovirus exposure and HLA in healthy donors. Study observations and caveats: Presence/absence analyses assumed roughly uniform sequencing depth across donors, which may not hold.

Primers: 60 Vbeta forward and 13 Jbeta reverse. Assay used: immunoSEQ multiplex PCR; TCRdb lists only in-frame clones, some missing. The sample holds fewer than 140,000 clones, roughly four fifths seen once. On this clone: The antigen remains unidentified.

The CDR3 length is 14 residues. Per germline, CDR1 SGHNT and CDR2 YENEEA. The V gene end was trimmed by 5 bases and the J gene end by 6 bases; junction bases not matched to a gene: 6. The sequenced material came from PBMCs. This clonotype was obtained from a male donor in good health and CMV-seropositive. The V and J genes are TRBV11-3 and TRBJ2-2; 7 bases match TRBD2. CDR3 coding DNA: TGTGCCAGCAGCAGCGCGGGGGTGGCCGGGGAGCTGTTTTTT. Protein product: CASSSAGVAGELFF.